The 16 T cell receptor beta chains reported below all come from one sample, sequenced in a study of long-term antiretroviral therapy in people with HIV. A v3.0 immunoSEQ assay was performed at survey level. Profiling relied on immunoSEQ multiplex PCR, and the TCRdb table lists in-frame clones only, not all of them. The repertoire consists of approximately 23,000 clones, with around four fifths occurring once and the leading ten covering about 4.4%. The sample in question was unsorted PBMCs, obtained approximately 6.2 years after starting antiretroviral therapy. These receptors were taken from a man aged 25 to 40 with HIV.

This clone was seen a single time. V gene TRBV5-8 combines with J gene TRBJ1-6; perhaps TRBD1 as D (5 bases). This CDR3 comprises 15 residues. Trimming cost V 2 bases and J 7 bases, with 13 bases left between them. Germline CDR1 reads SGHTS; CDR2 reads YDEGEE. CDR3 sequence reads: CASSFGGMGNSPLHF. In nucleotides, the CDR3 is TGTGCCAGCAGCTTTGGGGGAATGGGGAATTCACCCCTCCACTTT.

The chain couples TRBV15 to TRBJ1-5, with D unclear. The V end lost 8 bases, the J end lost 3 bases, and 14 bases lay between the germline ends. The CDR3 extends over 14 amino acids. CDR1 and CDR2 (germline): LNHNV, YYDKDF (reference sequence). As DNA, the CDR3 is TGTGCCACCTCAGTTTCCCAGTTCAATCAGCCCCAGCATTTT. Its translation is CATSVSQFNQPQHF.

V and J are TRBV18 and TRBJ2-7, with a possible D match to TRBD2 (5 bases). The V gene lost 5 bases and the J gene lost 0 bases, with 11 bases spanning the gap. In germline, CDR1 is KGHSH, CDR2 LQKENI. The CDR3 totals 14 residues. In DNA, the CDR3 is TGTGCCAGCTCATTCGGGATGACCTCCTACGAGCAGTACTTC. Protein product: CASSFGMTSYEQYF.

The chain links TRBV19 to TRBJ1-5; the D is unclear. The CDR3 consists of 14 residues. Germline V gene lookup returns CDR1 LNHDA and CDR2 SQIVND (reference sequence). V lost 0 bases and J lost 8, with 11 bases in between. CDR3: CASSIEGVREPQHF. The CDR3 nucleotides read TGTGCCAGTAGTATAGAGGGAGTAAGGGAGCCCCAGCATTTT.

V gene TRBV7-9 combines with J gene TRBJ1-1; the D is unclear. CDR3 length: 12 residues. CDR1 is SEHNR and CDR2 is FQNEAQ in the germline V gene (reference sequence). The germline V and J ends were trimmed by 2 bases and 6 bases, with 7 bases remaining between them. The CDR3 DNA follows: TGTGCCAGCAGCTTATATGTTTCTGAAGCTTTCTTT. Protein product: CASSLYVSEAFF.

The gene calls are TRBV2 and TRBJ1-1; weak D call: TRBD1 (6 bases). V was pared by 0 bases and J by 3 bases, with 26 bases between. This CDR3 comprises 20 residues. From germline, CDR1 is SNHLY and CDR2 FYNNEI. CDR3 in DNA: TGTGCCAGCAGTGAAGCGGCACAGGGTGGAGAAGTCGTCTTGGACACTGAAGCTTTCTTT. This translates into CASSEAAQGGEVVLDTEAFF.

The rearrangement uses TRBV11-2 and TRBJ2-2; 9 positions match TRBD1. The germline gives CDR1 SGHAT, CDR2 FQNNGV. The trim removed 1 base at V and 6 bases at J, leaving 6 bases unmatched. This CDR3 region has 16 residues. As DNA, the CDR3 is TGTGCCAGCAGCTTAGTGGGGACAGGGTCTGCCGGGGAGCTGTTTTTT. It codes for CASSLVGTGSAGELFF.

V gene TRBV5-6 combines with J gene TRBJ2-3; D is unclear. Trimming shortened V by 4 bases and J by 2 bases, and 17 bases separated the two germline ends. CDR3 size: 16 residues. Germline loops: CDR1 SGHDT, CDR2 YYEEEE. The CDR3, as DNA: TGTGCCAGCAGCCTCCCGCCCGTAGGAGTCACAGATACGCAGTATTTT. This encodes CASSLPPVGVTDTQYF. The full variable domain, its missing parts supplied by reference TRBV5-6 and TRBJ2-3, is DAGVTQSPTHLIKTRGQQVTLRCSPKSGHDTVSWYQQALGQGPQFIFQYYEEEERQRGNFPDRFSGHQFPNYSSELNVNALLLGDSALYLCASSLPPVGVTDTQYFGPGTRLTVL.

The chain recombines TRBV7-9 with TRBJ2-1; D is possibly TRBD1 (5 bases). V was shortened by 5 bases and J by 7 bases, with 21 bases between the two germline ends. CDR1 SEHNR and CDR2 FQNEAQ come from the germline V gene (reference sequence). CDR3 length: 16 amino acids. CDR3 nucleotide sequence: TGTGCCAGCAGCCATTGGCCGTCCCCAGGGCGGAATGAGCAGTTCTTC. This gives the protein CASSHWPSPGRNEQFF.

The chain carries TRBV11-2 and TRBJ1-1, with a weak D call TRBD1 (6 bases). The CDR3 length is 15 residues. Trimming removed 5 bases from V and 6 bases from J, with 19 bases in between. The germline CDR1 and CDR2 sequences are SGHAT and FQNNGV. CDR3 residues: CASSPWARGAAEAFF. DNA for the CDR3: TGTGCCAGCAGCCCCTGGGCTCGGGGGGCGGCTGAAGCTTTCTTT.

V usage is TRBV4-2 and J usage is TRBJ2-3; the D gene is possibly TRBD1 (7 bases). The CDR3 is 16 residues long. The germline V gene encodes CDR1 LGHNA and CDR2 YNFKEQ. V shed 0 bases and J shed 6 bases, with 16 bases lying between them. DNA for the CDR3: TGTGCCAGCAGCCAAGATCGGGCAGGGGGGACTGATACGCAGTATTTT. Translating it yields CASSQDRAGGTDTQYF.

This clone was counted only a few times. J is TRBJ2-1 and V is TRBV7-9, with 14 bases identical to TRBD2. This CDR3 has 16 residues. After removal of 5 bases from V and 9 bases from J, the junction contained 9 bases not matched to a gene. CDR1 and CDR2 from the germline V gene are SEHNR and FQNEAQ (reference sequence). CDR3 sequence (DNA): TGTGCCAGCAGCGCTCCGGGACTAGCGGGAGTTGGTGAGCAGTTCTTC. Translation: CASSAPGLAGVGEQFF.

CDR3 protein: CASSHWGGPLNTEAFF. The CDR3 DNA reads TGTGCCAGCAGCCACTGGGGGGGCCCTTTGAACACTGAAGCTTTCTTT. The J gene is TRBJ1-1, the V gene TRBV7-3, with a possible D match to TRBD1 (6 bases). The CDR3 is 16 residues long. Germline loops: CDR1 SGHTA, CDR2 FQGTGA. V lost 5 bases and J lost 0, with 16 bases in between. Complete variable domain (other parts from reference TRBV7-3 and TRBJ1-1): GAGVSQTPSNKVTEKGKYVELRCDPISGHTALYWYRQSLGQGPEFLIYFQGTGAADDSGLPNDRFFAVRPEGSVSTLKIQRTERGDSAVYLCASSHWGGPLNTEAFFGQGTRLTVV.

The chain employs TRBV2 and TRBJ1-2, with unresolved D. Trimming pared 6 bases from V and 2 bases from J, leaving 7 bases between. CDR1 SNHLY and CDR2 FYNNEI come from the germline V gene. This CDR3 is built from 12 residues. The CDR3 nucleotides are TGTGCCAGCAGGGACTGGAACTATGGCTACACCTTC. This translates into CASRDWNYGYTF.

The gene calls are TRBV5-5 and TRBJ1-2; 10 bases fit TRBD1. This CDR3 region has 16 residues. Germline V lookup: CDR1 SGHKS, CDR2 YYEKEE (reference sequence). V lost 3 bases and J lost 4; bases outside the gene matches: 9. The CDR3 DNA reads TGTGCCAGCAGCTCTCACGGGACAGGGGCGCCCTATGGCTACACCTTC. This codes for CASSSHGTGAPYGYTF.

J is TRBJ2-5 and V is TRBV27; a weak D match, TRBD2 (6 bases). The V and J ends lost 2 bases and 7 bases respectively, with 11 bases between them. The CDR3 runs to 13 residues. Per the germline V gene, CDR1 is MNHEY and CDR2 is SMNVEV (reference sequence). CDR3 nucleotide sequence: TGTGCCAGCAGTTTAACTAGCCGGTTGACCCAGTACTTC. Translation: CASSLTSRLTQYF.